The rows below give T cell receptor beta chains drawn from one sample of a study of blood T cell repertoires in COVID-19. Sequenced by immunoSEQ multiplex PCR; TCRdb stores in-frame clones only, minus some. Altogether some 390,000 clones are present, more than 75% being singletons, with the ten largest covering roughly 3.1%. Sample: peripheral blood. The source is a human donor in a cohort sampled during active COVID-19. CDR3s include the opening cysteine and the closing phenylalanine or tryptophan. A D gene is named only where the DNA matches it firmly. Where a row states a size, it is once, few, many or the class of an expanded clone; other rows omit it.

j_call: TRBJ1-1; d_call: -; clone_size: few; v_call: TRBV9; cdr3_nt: TGTGCCAGCAGCGACCCTCAGGGCCTTCGTACGGACACTGAAGCTTTCTTT; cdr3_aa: CASSDPQGLRTDTEAFF
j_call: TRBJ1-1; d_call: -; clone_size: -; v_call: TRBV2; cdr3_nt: TGTGCCAGCAGCTTGGCAGGGGCGGGGGCTGAAGCTTTCTTT; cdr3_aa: CASSLAGAGAEAFF
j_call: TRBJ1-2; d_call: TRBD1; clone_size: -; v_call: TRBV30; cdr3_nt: TGTGCCTGGAGTGTAATCTTTGGACAGGGCCGGAGGCAATTAGTAGGTGGCTACACCTTC; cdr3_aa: CAWSVIFGQGRRQLVGGYTF
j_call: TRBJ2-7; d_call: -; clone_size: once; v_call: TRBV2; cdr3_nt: TGTGCCAGTTCACTAGGAGCCTACGAGCAGTACTTC; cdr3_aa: CASSLGAYEQYF
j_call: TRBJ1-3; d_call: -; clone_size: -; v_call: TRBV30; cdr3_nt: TGTGCCTGGAGTCTGGGAGGGAACTCTGGAAACACCATATATTTT; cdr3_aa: CAWSLGGNSGNTIYF
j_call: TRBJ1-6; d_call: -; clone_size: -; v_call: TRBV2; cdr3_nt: TGTGCCAGCAGCTACGAGAATTCACCCCTCCACTTT; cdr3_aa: CASSYENSPLHF
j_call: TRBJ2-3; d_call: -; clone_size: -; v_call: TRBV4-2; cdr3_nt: TGTGCCAGCAGCCAATCCGACTTAGCGGATACGCAGTATTTT; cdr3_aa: CASSQSDLADTQYF
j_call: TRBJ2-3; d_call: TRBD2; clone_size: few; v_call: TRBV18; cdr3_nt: TGTGCCAGCTCACCACCGCGGGGGGGTGATACGCAGTATTTT; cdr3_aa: CASSPPRGGDTQYF
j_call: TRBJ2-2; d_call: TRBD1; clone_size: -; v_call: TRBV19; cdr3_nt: TGTGCCAGTAGTAGAAACAGGGGGAACACCGGGGAGCTGTTTTTT; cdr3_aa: CASSRNRGNTGELFF
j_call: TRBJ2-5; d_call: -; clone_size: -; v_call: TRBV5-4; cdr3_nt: TGTGCCAGCAGCTTGTCGGCAACTAGTAGAGAGACCCAGTACTTC; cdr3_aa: CASSLSATSRETQYF
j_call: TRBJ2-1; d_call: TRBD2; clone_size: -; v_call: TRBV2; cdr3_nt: TGTGCCAGCAGCACCACTAGCGGGGGGCCCAATAGGGAGCAGTTCTTC; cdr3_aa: CASSTTSGGPNREQFF
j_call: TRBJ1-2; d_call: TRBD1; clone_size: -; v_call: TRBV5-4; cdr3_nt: TGTGCCAGCAGCTTAGGACAGGGAGACTATGGCTACACCTTC; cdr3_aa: CASSLGQGDYGYTF
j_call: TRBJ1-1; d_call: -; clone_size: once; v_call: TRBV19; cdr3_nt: TGTGCCAGTAGTGTCCTACGGGGGAACACTGAAGCTTTCTTT; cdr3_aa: CASSVLRGNTEAFF
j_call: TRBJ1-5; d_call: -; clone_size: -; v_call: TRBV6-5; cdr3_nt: TGTGCCAGCAGCCCAGGGGTCGATCAGCCCCAGCATTTT; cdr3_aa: CASSPGVDQPQHF
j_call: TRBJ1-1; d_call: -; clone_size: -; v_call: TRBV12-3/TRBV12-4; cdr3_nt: TGTGCCAGCAGTTTAAGTAGAACTGAAGCTTTCTTT; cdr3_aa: CASSLSRTEAFF
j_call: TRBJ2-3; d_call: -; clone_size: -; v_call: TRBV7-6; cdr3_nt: TGTGCCAGCAGCTTAGGCACAGGGTACCGCACAGATACGCAGTATTTT; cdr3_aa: CASSLGTGYRTDTQYF
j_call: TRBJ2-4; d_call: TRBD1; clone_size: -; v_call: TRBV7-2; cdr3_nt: TGTGCCAGCAGCAACAATCCGGGACAGGGCTCAAACATTCAGTACTTC; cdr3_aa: CASSNNPGQGSNIQYF
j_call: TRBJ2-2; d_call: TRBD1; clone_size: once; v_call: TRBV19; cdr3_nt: TGTGCCAGTAGTATCAGGGGGAGAGGGACGAACACCGGGGAGCTGTTTTTT; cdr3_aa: CASSIRGRGTNTGELFF
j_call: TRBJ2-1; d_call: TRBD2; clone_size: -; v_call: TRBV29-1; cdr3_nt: TGCAGCGCTATTAACTCCGGGGGGGCCTACAATGAGCAGTTCTTC; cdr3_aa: CSAINSGGAYNEQFF
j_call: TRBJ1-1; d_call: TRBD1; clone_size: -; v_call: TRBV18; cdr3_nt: TGTGCCAGCTCACCGACAGGGAATCGGGCAGCTTTCTTT; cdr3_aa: CASSPTGNRAAFF
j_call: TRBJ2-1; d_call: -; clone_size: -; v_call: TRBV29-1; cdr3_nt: TGCAGCGTTGAATTGTGGAGCTCCTACAATGAGCAGTTCTTC; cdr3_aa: CSVELWSSYNEQFF
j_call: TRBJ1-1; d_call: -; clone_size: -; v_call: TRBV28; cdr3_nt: TGTGCCAGCAGGAGGACACGTGAAGCTTTCTTT; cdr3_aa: CASRRTREAFF
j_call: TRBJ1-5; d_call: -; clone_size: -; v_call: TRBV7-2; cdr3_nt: TGTGCCAGCAGCTCAGACTACGGTAGCAATCAGCCCCAGCATTTT; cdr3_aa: CASSSDYGSNQPQHF
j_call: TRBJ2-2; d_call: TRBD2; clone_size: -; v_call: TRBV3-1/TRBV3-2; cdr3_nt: TGTGCCAGCAGCCAACTAGCGGGGCGGGGCGGGGAGCTGTTTTTT; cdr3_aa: CASSQLAGRGGELFF
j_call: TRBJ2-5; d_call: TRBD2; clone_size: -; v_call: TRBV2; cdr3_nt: TGTGCCAGCAGTGCTTGGACTAGCGGGGGAGGTGAGACCCAGTACTTC; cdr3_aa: CASSAWTSGGGETQYF
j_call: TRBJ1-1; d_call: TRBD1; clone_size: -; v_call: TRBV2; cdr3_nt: TGTGCCAGCAGTGCATGGACAGGGGAGAACACTGAAGCTTTCTTT; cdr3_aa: CASSAWTGENTEAFF
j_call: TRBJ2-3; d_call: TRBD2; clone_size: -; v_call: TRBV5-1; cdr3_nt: TGCGCCAGCAGCTTGGCCCGCCCTAGCGGGGAGGATACGCAGTATTTT; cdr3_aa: CASSLARPSGEDTQYF
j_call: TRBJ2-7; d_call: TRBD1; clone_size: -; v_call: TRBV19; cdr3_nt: TGTGCCAGTACCGGGACAGGTCTCGAGCAGTACTTC; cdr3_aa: CASTGTGLEQYF
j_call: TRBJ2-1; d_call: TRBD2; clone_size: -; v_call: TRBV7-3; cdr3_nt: TGTGCCAGCAGCAAGCCTGGGACTAGCGGGGGGGATGAGCAGTTCTTC; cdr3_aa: CASSKPGTSGGDEQFF
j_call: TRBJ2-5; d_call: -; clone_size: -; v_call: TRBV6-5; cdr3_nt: TGTGCCAGCAGTTACTCGGGTGGGGGGGCCATACGAGACCAGTACTTC; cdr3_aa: CASSYSGGGAIRDQYF
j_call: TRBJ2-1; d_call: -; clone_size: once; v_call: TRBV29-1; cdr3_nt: TGCAGCGTTGAAGCGCGGGAAAGGACCTACAATGAGCAGTTCTTC; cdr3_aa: CSVEARERTYNEQFF
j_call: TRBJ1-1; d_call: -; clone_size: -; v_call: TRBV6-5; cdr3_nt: TGTGCCAGCAGTTACTCGAGTTTTAGGAGGGGCACTGAAGCTTTCTTT; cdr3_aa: CASSYSSFRRGTEAFF
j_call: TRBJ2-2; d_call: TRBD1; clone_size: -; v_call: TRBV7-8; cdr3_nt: TGTGCCAGCAGAAGGTACCGGGACAGAGACTTGAACACCGGGGAGCTGTTTTTT; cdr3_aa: CASRRYRDRDLNTGELFF
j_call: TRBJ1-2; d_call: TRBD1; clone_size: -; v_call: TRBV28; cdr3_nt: TGTGCCAGCAGGACCCAGGGGGCCAGCTATGGCTACACCTTC; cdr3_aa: CASRTQGASYGYTF
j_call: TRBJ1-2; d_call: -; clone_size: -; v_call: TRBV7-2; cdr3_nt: TGTGCCAGCAGCTTAGCAACAGCAGGCTATGGCTACACCTTC; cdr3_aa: CASSLATAGYGYTF
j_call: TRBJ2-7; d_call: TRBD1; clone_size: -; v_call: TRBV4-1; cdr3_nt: TGCGCCAGCAGCCGGGACAGGGGACCCTACGAGCAGTACTTC; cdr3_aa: CASSRDRGPYEQYF
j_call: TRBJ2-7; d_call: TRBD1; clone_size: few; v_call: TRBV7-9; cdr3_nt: TGTGCCAGCAGCTTAGGGGGGACAGGGCACGAGCAGTACTTC; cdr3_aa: CASSLGGTGHEQYF
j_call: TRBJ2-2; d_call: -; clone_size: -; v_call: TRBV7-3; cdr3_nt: TGTGCCAGCAGCCCAACTCCCGGGACTGTTAACACCGGGGAGCTGTTTTTT; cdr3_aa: CASSPTPGTVNTGELFF
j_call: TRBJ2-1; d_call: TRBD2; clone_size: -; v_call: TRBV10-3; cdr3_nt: TGTGCCATCAGTGCGGGGCAGGGGGCTTGGGCTAGCGGGAGGATCGGCTACAATGAGCAGTTCTTC; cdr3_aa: CAISAGQGAWASGRIGYNEQFF
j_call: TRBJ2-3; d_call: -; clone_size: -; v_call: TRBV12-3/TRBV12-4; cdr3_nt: TGTGCCAGCAGCAACACAGATACGCAGTATTTT; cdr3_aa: CASSNTDTQYF
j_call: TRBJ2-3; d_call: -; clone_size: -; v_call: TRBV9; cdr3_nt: TGTGCCAGCAGCGTAACTAGCACAGATACGCAGTATTTT; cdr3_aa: CASSVTSTDTQYF
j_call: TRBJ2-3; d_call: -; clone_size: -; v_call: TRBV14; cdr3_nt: TGTGCCAGCAGCCAACGTTCGGAGACAGATACGCAGTATTTT; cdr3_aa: CASSQRSETDTQYF
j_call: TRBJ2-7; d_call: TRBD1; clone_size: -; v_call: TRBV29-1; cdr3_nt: TGCAGCGTAACAGGGGCCCACTACGAGCAGTACTTC; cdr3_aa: CSVTGAHYEQYF
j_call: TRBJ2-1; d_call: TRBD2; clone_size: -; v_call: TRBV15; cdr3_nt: TGTGCCACCCTTTTGACTAGCGGGACTTACAATGAGCAGTTCTTC; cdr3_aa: CATLLTSGTYNEQFF
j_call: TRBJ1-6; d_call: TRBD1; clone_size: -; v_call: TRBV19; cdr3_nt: TGTGCCAGTAGTGGGACAGGGGCCAATTCACCCCTCCACTTT; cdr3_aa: CASSGTGANSPLHF
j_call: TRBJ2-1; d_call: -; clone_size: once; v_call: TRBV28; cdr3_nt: TGTGCCAGCAGTTTAAGGGGCGGGATGGGCTCCTACAATGAGCAGTTCTTC; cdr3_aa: CASSLRGGMGSYNEQFF
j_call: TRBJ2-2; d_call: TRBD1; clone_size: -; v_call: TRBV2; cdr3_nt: TGTGCCAGCACCGACAGGGGCAGGAACGGGGAGCTGTTTTTT; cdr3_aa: CASTDRGRNGELFF
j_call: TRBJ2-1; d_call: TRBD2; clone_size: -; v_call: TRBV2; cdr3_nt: TGTGCCAGCAGTGAAGCGCGGGCTAGCGGGAGTTTCGATGAGCAGTTCTTC; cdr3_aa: CASSEARASGSFDEQFF
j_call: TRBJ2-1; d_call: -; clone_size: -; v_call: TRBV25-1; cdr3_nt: TGTGCCAGCAGTGGTAATTTAGCGGCTAGCTCCTACAATGAGCAGTTCTTC; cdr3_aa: CASSGNLAASSYNEQFF
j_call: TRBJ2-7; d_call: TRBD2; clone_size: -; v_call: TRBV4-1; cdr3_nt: TGCGCCAGCAGCCAAAAAGGGGGCGAACTAGCGGGGGGTAACGAGCAGTACTTC; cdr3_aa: CASSQKGGELAGGNEQYF
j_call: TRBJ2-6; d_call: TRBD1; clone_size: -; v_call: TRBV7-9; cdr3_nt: TGTGCCAGCAGCTCCGGACAGGGCGGACGCCGGGGTGGGGCCAACGTCCTGACTTTC; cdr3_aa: CASSSGQGGRRGGANVLTF
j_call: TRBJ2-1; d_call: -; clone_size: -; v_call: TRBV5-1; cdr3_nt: TGCGCCAGCAGCTTGGAGGCAGGGCTGCACAATGAGCAGTTCTTC; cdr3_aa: CASSLEAGLHNEQFF
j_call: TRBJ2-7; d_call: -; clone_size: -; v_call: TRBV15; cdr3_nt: TGTGCCACCAGCAGGGGGCTTACTTACGAGCAGTACTTC; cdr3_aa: CATSRGLTYEQYF
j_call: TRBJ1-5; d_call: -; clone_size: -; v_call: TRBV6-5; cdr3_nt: TGTGCCAGCAGGGGAGTAAGCCCCAATCAGCCCCAGCATTTT; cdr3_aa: CASRGVSPNQPQHF
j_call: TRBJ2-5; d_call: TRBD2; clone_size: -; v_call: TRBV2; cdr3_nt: TGTGCCAGCAGTGAAGCTAGCGGGAGGGAGACCCAGTACTTC; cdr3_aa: CASSEASGRETQYF